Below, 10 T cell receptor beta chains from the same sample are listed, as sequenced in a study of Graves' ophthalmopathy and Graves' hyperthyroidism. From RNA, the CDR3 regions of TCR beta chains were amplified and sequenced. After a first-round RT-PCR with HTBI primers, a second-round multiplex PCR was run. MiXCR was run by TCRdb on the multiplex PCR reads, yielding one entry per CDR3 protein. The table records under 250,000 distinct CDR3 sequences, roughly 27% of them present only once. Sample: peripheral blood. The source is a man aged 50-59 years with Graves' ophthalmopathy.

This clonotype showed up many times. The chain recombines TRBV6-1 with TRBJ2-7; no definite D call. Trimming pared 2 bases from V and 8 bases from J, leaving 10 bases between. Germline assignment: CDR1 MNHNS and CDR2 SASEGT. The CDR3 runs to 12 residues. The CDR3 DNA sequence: TGTGCCAGCAGTGAATTCGGCGTCCAGCAGTACTTC. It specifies CASSEFGVQQYF.

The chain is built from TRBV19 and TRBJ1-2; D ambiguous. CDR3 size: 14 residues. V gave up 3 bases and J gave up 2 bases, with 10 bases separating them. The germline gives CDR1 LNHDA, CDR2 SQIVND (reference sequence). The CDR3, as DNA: TGTGCCAGTAGTATCGGGAGAGGGAACTATGGCTACACCTTC. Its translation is CASSIGRGNYGYTF.

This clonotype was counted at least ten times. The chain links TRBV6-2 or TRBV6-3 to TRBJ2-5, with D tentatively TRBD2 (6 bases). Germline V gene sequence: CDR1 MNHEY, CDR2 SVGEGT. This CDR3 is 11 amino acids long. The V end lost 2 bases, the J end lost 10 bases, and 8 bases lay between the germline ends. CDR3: CASSYGGHQYF. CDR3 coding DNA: TGTGCCAGCAGTTACGGAGGGCACCAGTACTTC.

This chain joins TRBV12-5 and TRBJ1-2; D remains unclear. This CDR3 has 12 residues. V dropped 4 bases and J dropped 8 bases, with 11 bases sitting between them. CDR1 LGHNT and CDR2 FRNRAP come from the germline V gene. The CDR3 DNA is TGTGCTAGTGGTTCTACCGAGGAAGGCTACACCTTC. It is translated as CASGSTEEGYTF. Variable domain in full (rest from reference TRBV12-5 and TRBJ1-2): DARVTQTPRHKVTEMGQEVTMRCQPILGHNTVFWYRQTMMQGLELLAYFRNRAPLDDSGMPKDRFSAEMPDATLATLKIQPSEPRDSAVYFCASGSTEEGYTFGSGTRLTVV.

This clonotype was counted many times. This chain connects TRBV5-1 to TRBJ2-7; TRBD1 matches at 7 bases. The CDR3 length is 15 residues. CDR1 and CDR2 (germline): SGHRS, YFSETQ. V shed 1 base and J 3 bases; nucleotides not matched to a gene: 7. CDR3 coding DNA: TGCGCCAGCAGCTTGCTCCCGGGACAGTTCTACGAGCAGTACTTC. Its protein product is CASSLLPGQFYEQYF.

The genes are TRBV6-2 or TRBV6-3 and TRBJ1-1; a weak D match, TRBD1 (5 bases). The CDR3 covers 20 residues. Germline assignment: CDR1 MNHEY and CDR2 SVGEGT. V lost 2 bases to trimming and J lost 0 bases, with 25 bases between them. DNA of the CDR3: TGTGCCAGCAGTTACCCAAACAACCCCGACAGAGGGAACATGAACACTGAAGCTTTCTTT. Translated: CASSYPNNPDRGNMNTEAFF.

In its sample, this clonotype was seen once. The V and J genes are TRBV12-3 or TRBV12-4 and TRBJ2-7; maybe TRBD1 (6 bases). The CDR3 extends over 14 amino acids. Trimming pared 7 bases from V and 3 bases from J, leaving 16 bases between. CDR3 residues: CASNDRDTFYEQYF. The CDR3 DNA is TGTGCCAGCAACGACCGGGACACCTTCTACGAGCAGTACTTC.

This chain's CDR3 is CASSSGQGGRQETQYF. The CDR3 bases are TGTGCCAGCAGCTCCGGACAGGGTGGGCGCCAAGAGACCCAGTACTTC. The chain recombines TRBV7-9 with TRBJ2-5; 8 bases fit TRBD1. The germline CDR1 and CDR2 sequences are SEHNR and FQNEAQ (reference sequence). Trimming took 4 bases from V and 1 from J; bases not matched to a gene: 8. This CDR3 has 16 residues.

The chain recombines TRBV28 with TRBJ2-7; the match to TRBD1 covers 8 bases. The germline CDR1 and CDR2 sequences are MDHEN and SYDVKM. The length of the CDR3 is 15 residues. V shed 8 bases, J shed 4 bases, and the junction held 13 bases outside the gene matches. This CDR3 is CASCTPGQALYEQYF. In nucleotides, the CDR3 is TGTGCCAGCTGTACTCCGGGACAGGCCCTGTACGAGCAGTACTTC. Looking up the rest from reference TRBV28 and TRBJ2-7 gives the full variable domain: DVKVTQSSRYLVKRTGEKVFLECVQDMDHENMFWYRQDPGLGLRLIYFSYDVKMKEKGDIPEGYSVSREKKERFSLILESASTNQTSMYLCASCTPGQALYEQYFGPGTRLTVT.

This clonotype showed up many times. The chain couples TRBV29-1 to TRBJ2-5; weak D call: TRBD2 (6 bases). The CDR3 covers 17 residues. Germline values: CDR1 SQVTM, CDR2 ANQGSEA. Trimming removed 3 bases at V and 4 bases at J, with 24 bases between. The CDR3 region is CSVDGWVAGSEVETQYF. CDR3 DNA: TGCAGCGTTGACGGCTGGGTGGCGGGATCTGAAGTAGAGACCCAGTACTTC.